These T cell receptor beta chains were read from a single sample in a study of regulatory T cells in long-lasting Graves disease. TCRdb fed the multiplex PCR reads into MiXCR, producing one record per CDR3 protein. The top ten hold 20% of the sample, which has about 400,000 distinct CDR3 sequences, less than 25% seen once. Sequenced material: peripheral blood mononuclear cells (PBMCs), taken when the disease was refractory, from a patient treated with antithyroid drugs. These receptors originate from a female donor with Graves disease. Both conserved end residues are part of each CDR3. The order of the fields is J gene, V gene, CDR3 protein.

TRBJ1-2	TRBV29-1	CSVERDRGAGYTF
TRBJ2-7	TRBV7-2	CASSPRTSGSYEQYF
TRBJ2-5	TRBV7-9	CASSLAAAGQGARETQYF
TRBJ1-2	TRBV20-1	CSASNVNYGYTF
TRBJ1-4	TRBV7-8	CASGRGANEKLFF
TRBJ1-1	TRBV27	CASSSRGPAMGTEAFF
TRBJ2-7	TRBV10-3	CAISGTGQPTYEQYF
TRBJ1-1	TRBV7-2	CASSLHERGSTEAFF
TRBJ2-7	TRBV27	CASSPGTGLGEQYF
TRBJ2-7	TRBV25-1	CASSEIRVGGGYEQYF
TRBJ2-3	TRBV29-1	CSVESVAGVGTQYF
TRBJ2-7	TRBV7-9	CASSPIGSENYEQYF
TRBJ2-5	TRBV18	CASSPGIGETQYF
TRBJ2-7	TRBV4-2	CASSHQLELAGVSYEQYF
TRBJ2-1	TRBV19	CASNLGLSTYNEQFF
TRBJ1-5	TRBV6-5	CASSYSYVSDQPQHF
TRBJ1-5	TRBV10-3	CAIRADSYNQPQHF
TRBJ2-7	TRBV27	CASSFRTDYEQYF